This TCR beta chain was identified during a study of metastatic and nonmetastatic thyroid tumors (dated by TCRdb to about 2020). General notes on the study: Repertoires were compared across peripheral blood and tumor or nodule tissue samples from malignant and benign thyroid patients.

V was cut back by 4 bases and J by 7 bases, leaving a gap of 17 bases between them. Taken from the germline V gene, the CDR1 and CDR2 loops are KGHSH and LQKENI. The CDR3 contains 15 residues, cysteine and phenylalanine counted. Kept here is only the CDR3 DNA, which spans 45 bases and is read in frame from base 1. This clone was recorded many times. Which antigen it targets is not known. No base quality information exists; no much larger clone differs at one position. Before undergoing thyroid surgery, none of the patients had been given any kind of treatment. Using T-cell receptor beta sequencing, the researchers looked back retrospectively at clinical samples from patients, gathered between about 2012 and 2018. Libraries were made using PCR. This sample was sequenced with an Illumina HiSeq 4000. High-throughput sequencing was used to profile the TCR beta-chain CDR3 region of each patient. The published analysis was carried out like this. CDR3 differences across clinicopathological groups were used to build a classifier for discriminating distant-metastatic papillary thyroid cancer patients. The Shannon index was used to measure repertoire diversity, and the Morisita-Horn index was used to measure how similar tumor and blood repertoires were. Using fastp at Q25 and MiXCR, TCRdb reprocessed the public reads and kept productive beta chains. The V and J calls shown here were made by TCRdb, not taken from the authors' results. For this sample there are 84,000 or so clones; over 8.5% appear just once. The ten largest clones take up under 9% of the sample.

Points the paper makes about the study in general: TCR beta diversity was reported as significantly higher in malignant tumors than in benign nodules, in both blood and tumor samples.

The sequence was collected from a female donor with papillary thyroid cancer or a benign thyroid nodule (not recorded which). Some clones in this sample may be carry-over from other donors' samples. Rearrangement joined TRBV18 to TRBJ1-5, with an unclear D gene assignment. The sample comprised blood. The DNA reads TGTGCCAGCTCACTCACGGACCCCGGACGACAGCCCCAGCATTTT. It translates as CASSLTDPGRQPQHF.